This TCR beta chain was observed in a study of cytomegalovirus exposure and HLA in healthy donors. Study background: Assignment to the Caucasian-associated ancestry cluster applied to 75% to 85% of the approximately 400 genotyped donors.

V dropped 4 bases and J dropped 8 bases, with 12 bases sitting between them. CDR1 is MNHEY and CDR2 is SMNVEV in the germline V gene (reference sequence). CDR3 length: 13 residues. The study, taken as a whole, reports: Follow-up analysis seemed to connect common viral pathogens with several of the most significant clusters identified. By a later analysis, the bulk of CMV-associated TCR beta chains appeared HLA-restricted.

In the PCR, 60 Vbeta and 13 Jbeta primers were used. The protocol was immunoSEQ multiplex PCR, while the TCRdb copy is restricted to in-frame clones and leaves out a portion. The data hold 100,000 to 150,000 clones, with around 73% observed a single time. With respect to this clone: The target antigen is unknown.

What was sequenced was PBMCs. The chain employs TRBV27 and TRBJ2-1, with D possibly matching TRBD1 (6 bases). The sequence was obtained from a female donor in good health and CMV-seronegative. The CDR3 loop reads CASSSNRVHEQFF. The CDR3 nucleotides read TGTGCCAGCAGTTCAAACAGGGTCCATGAGCAGTTCTTC.